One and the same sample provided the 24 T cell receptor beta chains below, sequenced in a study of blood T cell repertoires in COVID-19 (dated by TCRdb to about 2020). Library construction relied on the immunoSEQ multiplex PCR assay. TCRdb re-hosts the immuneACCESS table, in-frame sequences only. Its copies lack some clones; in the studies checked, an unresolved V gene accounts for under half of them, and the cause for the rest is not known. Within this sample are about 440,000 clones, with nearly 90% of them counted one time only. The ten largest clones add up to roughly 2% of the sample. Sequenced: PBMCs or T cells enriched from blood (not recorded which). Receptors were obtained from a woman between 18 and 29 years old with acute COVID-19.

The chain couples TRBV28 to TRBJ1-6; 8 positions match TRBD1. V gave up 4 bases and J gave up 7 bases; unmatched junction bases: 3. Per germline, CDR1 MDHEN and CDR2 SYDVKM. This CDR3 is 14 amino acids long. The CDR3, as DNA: TGTGCCAGCAGTTCAGGGGGCGGGAATTCACCCCTCCACTTT. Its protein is CASSSGGGNSPLHF.

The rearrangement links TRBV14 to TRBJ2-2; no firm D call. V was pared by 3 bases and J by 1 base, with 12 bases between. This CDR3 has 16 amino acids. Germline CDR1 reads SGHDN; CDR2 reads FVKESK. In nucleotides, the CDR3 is TGTGCCAGCAGCCACCTCCATTGGAGGAACACCGGGGAGCTGTTTTTT. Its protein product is CASSHLHWRNTGELFF.

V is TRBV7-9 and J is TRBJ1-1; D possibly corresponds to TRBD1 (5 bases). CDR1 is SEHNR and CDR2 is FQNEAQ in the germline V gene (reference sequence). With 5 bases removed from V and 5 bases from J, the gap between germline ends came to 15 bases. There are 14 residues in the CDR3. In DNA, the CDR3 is TGTGCCAGCAGCCCTGCAGGGTTGGGGACTGAAGCTTTCTTT. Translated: CASSPAGLGTEAFF.

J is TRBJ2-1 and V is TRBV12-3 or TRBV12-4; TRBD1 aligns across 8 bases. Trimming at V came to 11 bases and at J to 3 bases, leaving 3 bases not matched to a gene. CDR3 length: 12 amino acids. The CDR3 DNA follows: TGTGCCGGCACAGGGGGCTACAATGAGCAGTTCTTC. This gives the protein CAGTGGYNEQFF.

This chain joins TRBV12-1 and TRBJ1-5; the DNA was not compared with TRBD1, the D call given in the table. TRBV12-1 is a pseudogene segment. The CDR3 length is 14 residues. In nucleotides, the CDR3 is TGTGCCAGCAGCTCAGGACAGTCCAATCAGCCCCAGCATTTT. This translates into CASSSGQSNQPQHF.

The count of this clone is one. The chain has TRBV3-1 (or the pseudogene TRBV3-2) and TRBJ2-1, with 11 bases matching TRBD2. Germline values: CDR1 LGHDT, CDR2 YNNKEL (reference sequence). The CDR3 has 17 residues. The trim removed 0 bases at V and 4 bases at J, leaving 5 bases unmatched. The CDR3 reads CASSQEGGLAAYNEQFF. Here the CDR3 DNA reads TGTGCCAGCAGCCAAGAGGGGGGACTAGCGGCTTACAATGAGCAGTTCTTC.

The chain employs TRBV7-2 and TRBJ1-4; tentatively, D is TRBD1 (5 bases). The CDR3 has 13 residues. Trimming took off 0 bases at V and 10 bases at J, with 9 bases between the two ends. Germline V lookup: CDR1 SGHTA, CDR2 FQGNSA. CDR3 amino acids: CASSLARRGKLFF. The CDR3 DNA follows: TGTGCCAGCAGCTTAGCGCGAAGGGGAAAACTGTTTTTT.

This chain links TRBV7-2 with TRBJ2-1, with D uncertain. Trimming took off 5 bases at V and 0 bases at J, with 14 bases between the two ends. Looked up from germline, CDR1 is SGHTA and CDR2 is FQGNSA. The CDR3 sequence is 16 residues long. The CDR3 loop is CASSPSGASSYNEQFF. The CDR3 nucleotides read TGTGCCAGCAGCCCCTCAGGTGCAAGCTCCTACAATGAGCAGTTCTTC.

CDR3 nucleotide sequence: TGTGCCAGTAGTATAGGGCGGGATAACTATGGCTACACCTTC. Encoded protein: CASSIGRDNYGYTF. The chain combines TRBV19 with TRBJ1-2; D gene uncertain. This CDR3 is built from 14 residues. The V gene lost 1 base and the J gene lost 1 base, with 7 bases spanning the gap. Germline CDR1 LNHDA, CDR2 SQIVND (reference sequence).

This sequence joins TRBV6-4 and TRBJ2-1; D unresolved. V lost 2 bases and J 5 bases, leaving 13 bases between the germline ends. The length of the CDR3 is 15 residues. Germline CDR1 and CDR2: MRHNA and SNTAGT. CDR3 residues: CASSDGSGGDNEQFF. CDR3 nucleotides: TGTGCCAGCAGTGACGGAAGTGGCGGAGACAATGAGCAGTTCTTC.

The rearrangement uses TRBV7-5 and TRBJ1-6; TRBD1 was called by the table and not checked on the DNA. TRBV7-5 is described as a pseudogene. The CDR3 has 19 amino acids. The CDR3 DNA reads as TGTGCCAGAAGCGGGACAGGGCATTTTTTGAGCTCCTATAATTCACCCCTCCACTTT. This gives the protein CARSGTGHFLSSYNSPLHF.

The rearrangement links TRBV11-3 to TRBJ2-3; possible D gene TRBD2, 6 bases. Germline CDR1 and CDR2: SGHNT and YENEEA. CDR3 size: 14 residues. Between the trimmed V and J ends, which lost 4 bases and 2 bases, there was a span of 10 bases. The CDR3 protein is CASSSRESTDTQYF. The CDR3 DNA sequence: TGTGCCAGCAGCTCCCGGGAGTCCACAGATACGCAGTATTTT. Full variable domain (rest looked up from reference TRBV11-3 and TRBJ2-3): EAGVVQSPRYKIIEKKQPVAFWCNPISGHNTLYWYLQNLGQGPELLIRYENEEAVDDSQLPKDRFSAERLKGVDSTLKIQPAELGDSAVYLCASSSRESTDTQYFGPGTRLTVL.

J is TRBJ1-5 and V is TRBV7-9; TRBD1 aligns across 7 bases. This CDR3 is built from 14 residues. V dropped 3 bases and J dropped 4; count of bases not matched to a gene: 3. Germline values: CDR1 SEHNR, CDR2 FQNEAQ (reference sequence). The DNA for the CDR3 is TGTGCCAGCAGCTTCACAGGGGATAATCAGCCCCAGCATTTT. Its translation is CASSFTGDNQPQHF.

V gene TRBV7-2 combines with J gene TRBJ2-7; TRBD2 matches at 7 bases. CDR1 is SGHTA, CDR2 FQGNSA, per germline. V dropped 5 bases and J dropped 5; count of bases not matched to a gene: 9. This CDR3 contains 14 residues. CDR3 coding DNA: TGTGCCAGCAGCACCCGACTAGCTTACGACGAGCAGTACTTC. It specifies CASSTRLAYDEQYF.

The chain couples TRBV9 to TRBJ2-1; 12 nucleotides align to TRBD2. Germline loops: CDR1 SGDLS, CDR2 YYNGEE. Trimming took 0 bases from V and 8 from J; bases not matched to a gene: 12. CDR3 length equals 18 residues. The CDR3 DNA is TGTGCCAGCAGCGTAGTCAGACTAGCGGGAGTGATAGCCCATGAGCAGTTCTTC. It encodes CASSVVRLAGVIAHEQFF.

The CDR3 DNA is TGTGCCAGCAGCCCCAGGGGGATGCAAGAGACCCAGTACTTC. Translated: CASSPRGMQETQYF. V and J are TRBV3-1 (or the pseudogene TRBV3-2) and TRBJ2-5; 7 nucleotides agree with TRBD1. The CDR3 runs 14 residues. Looked up from germline, CDR1 is LGHDT and CDR2 is YNNKEL (reference sequence). With V trimmed by 4 bases and J by 2 bases, 4 bases remained unmatched.

CDR3 sequence reads: CASSRERLGNQPQHF. In DNA form, the CDR3 reads TGTGCCAGCAGTCGGGAGCGGCTCGGCAATCAGCCCCAGCATTTT. The chain employs TRBV6-2 or TRBV6-3 and TRBJ1-5; D unresolved. The germline gives CDR1 MNHEY, CDR2 SVGEGT. This CDR3 contains 15 residues. Trimming pared 5 bases from V and 2 bases from J, leaving 13 bases between.

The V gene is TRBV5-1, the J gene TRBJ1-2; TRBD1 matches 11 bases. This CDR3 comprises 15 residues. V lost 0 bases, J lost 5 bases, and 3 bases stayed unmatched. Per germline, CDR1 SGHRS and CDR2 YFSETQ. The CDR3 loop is CASSLDGTGGYGYTF. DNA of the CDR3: TGCGCCAGCAGCTTGGATGGGACAGGGGGATATGGCTACACCTTC.

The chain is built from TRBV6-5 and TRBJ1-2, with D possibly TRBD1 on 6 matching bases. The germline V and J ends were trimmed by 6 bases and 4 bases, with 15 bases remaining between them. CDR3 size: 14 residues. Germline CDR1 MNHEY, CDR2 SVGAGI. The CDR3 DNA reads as TGTGCCAGCAGAGGACAGAGTGCTGGCTATGGCTACACCTTC. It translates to CASRGQSAGYGYTF.

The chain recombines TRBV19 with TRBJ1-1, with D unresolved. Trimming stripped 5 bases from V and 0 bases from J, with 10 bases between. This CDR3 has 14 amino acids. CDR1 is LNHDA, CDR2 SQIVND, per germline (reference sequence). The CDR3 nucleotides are TGTGCCAGTAGTCCGAAACAATTGAACACTGAAGCTTTCTTT. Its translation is CASSPKQLNTEAFF. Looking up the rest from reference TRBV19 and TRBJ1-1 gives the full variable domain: DGGITQSPKYLFRKEGQNVTLSCEQNLNHDAMYWYRQDPGQGLRLIYYSQIVNDFQKGDIAEGYSVSREKKESFPLTVTSAQKNPTAFYLCASSPKQLNTEAFFGQGTRLTVV.

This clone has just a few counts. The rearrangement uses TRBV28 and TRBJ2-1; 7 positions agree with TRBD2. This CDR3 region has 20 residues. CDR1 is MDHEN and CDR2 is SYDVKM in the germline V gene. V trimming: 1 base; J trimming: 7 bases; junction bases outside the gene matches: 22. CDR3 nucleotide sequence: TGTGCCAGCAGTTTATTTGGGGCTAGCGGACCGGCTCTGGACGAGAATGAGCAGTTCTTC. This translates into CASSLFGASGPALDENEQFF.

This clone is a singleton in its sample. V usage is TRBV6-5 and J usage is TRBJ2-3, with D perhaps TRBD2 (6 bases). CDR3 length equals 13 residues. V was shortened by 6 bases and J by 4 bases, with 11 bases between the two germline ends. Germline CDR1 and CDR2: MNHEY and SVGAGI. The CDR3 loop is CASRAGRADTQYF. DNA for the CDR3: TGTGCCAGCAGGGCGGGGCGGGCAGATACGCAGTATTTT.

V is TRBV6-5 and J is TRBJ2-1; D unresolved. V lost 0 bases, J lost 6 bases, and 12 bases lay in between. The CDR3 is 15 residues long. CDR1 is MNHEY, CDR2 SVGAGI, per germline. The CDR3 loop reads CASSYSLRLSNEQFF. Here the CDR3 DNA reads TGTGCCAGCAGTTACTCCCTTCGATTGAGCAATGAGCAGTTCTTC.

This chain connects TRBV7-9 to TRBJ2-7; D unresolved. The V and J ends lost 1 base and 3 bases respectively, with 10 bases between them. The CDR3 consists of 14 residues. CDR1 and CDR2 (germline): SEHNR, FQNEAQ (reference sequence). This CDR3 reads CASSLDLGSYEQYF. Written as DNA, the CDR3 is TGTGCCAGCAGCTTAGATTTGGGCAGCTACGAGCAGTACTTC.